A single sample is the source of the 20 T cell receptor beta chains below, sequenced in a study of blood T cell repertoires in COVID-19. The table came from immunoSEQ multiplex PCR; TCRdb's copy has only in-frame clones and leaves some out. The data contain 97,000 or so clones, about 85% of them singletons. The sequenced sample was peripheral blood. These receptors were obtained from a woman between 50 and 59 years old with COVID-19, enrolled during active disease.

In nucleotides, the CDR3 is TGTGCCAGCAGTTTGCCGGGGGGTAATAGCAATCAGCCCCAGCATTTT. Its protein product is CASSLPGGNSNQPQHF. The rearrangement uses TRBV28 and TRBJ1-5; perhaps TRBD1 as D (5 bases). V lost 3 bases, J lost 0 bases, and 12 bases lay in between. The V gene's germline CDR1 is MDHEN and CDR2 SYDVKM. CDR3 length equals 16 residues.

The sample holds one count of this clone. CDR3 residues: CASSGRQGRGNEQFF. The CDR3 bases are TGTGCCAGCAGCGGCCGACAGGGACGAGGCAATGAGCAGTTCTTC. The chain links TRBV7-6 to TRBJ2-1, with 7 bases matching TRBD1. Germline V gives CDR1 SGHVS, CDR2 FNYEAQ. The length of the CDR3 is 15 residues. V lost 5 bases to trimming and J lost 6 bases; unmatched junction nucleotides: 10.

CDR3 residues: CASTYRVQETQYF. For the CDR3, the DNA is TGTGCCAGCACCTACAGGGTGCAAGAGACCCAGTACTTC. V and J are TRBV6-7 and TRBJ2-5; tentative D call: TRBD1 (6 bases). TRBV6-7 is an ORF for which the function is uncertain. The CDR3 loop spans 13 amino acids. The V end lost 7 bases, the J end lost 2 bases, and 11 bases lay between the germline ends.

The J gene is TRBJ1-1, the V gene TRBV5-5, with D possibly being TRBD1 (5 bases). There are 14 residues in the CDR3. Germline loops: CDR1 SGHKS, CDR2 YYEKEE (reference sequence). V was shortened by 3 bases and J by 4 bases, with 13 bases between the two germline ends. In DNA, the CDR3 is TGTGCCAGCAGCTGGGGGGGGTCCCTCACTGAAGCTTTCTTT. Its protein is CASSWGGSLTEAFF.

The chain carries TRBV6-5 and TRBJ2-1; 11 nucleotides align to TRBD2. The germline gives CDR1 MNHEY, CDR2 SVGAGI. J lost 9 bases, V lost 5 bases, and 6 bases had no gene match. The CDR3 runs to 14 residues. This CDR3 reads CASSLSGGATEQFF. The DNA of the CDR3 is TGTGCCAGCAGTCTTAGCGGGGGGGCAACTGAGCAGTTCTTC.

The J gene is TRBJ2-5, the V gene TRBV4-2; possibly TRBD2 for D (5 bases). Deletions cut 0 bases from V and 4 bases from J, with 9 bases between. The CDR3 is 14 residues long. The germline V gene encodes CDR1 LGHNA and CDR2 YNFKEQ. Here the CDR3 DNA reads TGTGCCAGCAGCCAAGAGGGCGAGGGAGAGACCCAGTACTTC. This sequence encodes CASSQEGEGETQYF.

This clone was seen a few times. V is TRBV4-1 and J is TRBJ2-1; 7 positions agree with TRBD2. Looked up from germline, CDR1 is MGHRA and CDR2 is YSYEKL. V lost 3 bases to trimming and J lost 0 bases; unmatched junction nucleotides: 8. CDR3 length: 17 amino acids. DNA of the CDR3: TGCGCCAGCAGCCATAATCCCAGGGAGGGCTCCTACAATGAGCAGTTCTTC. Amino acids: CASSHNPREGSYNEQFF.

V usage is TRBV28 and J usage is TRBJ2-7, with 8 bases lining up with TRBD1. The V segment lost 0 bases and the J segment 5 bases; nucleotides outside the gene matches: 6. The CDR3 consists of 15 residues. The germline V gene encodes CDR1 MDHEN and CDR2 SYDVKM. For the CDR3, the DNA is TGTGCCAGCAGTTTATGGGACAGGGTAGTCCACGAGCAGTACTTC. This sequence encodes CASSLWDRVVHEQYF.

The rearrangement uses TRBV2 and TRBJ2-1; 9 bases match TRBD2. Germline CDR1 and CDR2: SNHLY and FYNNEI. V shed 7 bases, J shed 9 bases, and the junction held 10 bases outside the gene matches. The CDR3 has 14 amino acids. The CDR3 coding sequence is TGTGCCAGCAATGGCGGGGGGGCCAGCGGTGAGCAGTTCTTC. It encodes CASNGGGASGEQFF.

The CDR3 reads CASSVGVREERNTIYF. Written as DNA, the CDR3 is TGTGCCAGCAGCGTAGGAGTCAGGGAAGAAAGAAACACCATATATTTT. V gene TRBV9 combines with J gene TRBJ1-3, with TRBD1 as a possible D gene (5 bases). V dropped 0 bases and J dropped 5 bases, with 15 bases sitting between them. Germline loops: CDR1 SGDLS, CDR2 YYNGEE. The CDR3 loop spans 16 amino acids.

The genes are TRBV12-5 and TRBJ2-7; perhaps TRBD1 as D (5 bases). This CDR3 region has 13 residues. The V and J ends lost 4 bases and 4 bases respectively, with 11 bases between them. Germline CDR1 LGHNT, CDR2 FRNRAP. This CDR3 is CASGSPGKYEQYF. In DNA, the CDR3 is TGTGCTAGTGGTTCCCCAGGGAAATACGAGCAGTACTTC.

The gene calls are TRBV29-1 and TRBJ2-5; D possibly corresponds to TRBD2 (5 bases). Between the trimmed V and J ends, which lost 4 bases and 5 bases, there was a span of 5 bases. In germline, CDR1 is SQVTM, CDR2 ANQGSEA. The CDR3 is 10 residues long. The CDR3 spells CSVGGETQYF. CDR3 sequence (DNA): TGCAGCGTTGGAGGGGAGACCCAGTACTTC. Filled out from reference TRBV29-1 and TRBJ2-5, the complete variable domain reads SAVISQKPSRDICQRGTSLTIQCQVDSQVTMMFWYRQQPGQSLTLIATANQGSEATYESGFVIDKFPISRPNLTFSTLTVSNMSPEDSSIYLCSVGGETQYFGPGTRLLVL.

The V call is TRBV23-1, the J call TRBJ2-2; 9 bases fit TRBD1. TRBV23-1 is an ORF for which the function is uncertain. The CDR3 totals 16 residues. V gave up 6 bases and J gave up 3 bases; unmatched junction bases: 8. Written as DNA, the CDR3 is TGCGCCAGCAGCCGCCTGGGACAGGGAGACACCGGGGAGCTGTTTTTT. Translating gives CASSRLGQGDTGELFF.

The rearrangement joins TRBV18 to TRBJ2-7; 8 positions agree with TRBD1. In germline, CDR1 is KGHSH, CDR2 LQKENI. J lost 7 bases, V lost 5 bases, and 10 bases had no gene match. The CDR3 is 14 amino acids. This chain's CDR3 is CASSSGTGPTEQYF. CDR3 bases: TGTGCCAGCTCATCTGGGACAGGACCTACGGAGCAGTACTTC.

The CDR3, as DNA: TGTGCCAGCAGCCAAGATTACTCCTCCGGACTAGCGGGGGGGTCCCGGTACTTC. Its protein is CASSQDYSSGLAGGSRYF. The chain joins TRBV3-1 (or the pseudogene TRBV3-2) to TRBJ2-4; 15 bases are a match to TRBD2. J gave up 15 bases and V 0 bases, and 15 bases lay outside the gene matches. This CDR3 spans 18 amino acids. Germline-derived CDR1 and CDR2 are LGHDT and YNNKEL (reference sequence).

The genes are TRBV28 and TRBJ1-2; 7 bases match TRBD1. This CDR3 contains 15 residues. Germline CDR1 reads MDHEN; CDR2 reads SYDVKM. After removal of 4 bases from V and 3 bases from J, the junction contained 8 bases not matched to a gene. CDR3 nucleotide sequence: TGTGCCAGCAGTTCCCCACGACAGGGACACTATGGCTACACCTTC. Amino acid sequence: CASSSPRQGHYGYTF.

The CDR3 region is CASSIDHLAGVTQYF. The DNA of the CDR3 is TGTGCCAGTAGTATAGATCACCTAGCGGGGGTTACGCAGTATTTT. This rearrangement joins TRBV19 to TRBJ2-3; 10 bases match TRBD2. Looked up from germline, CDR1 is LNHDA and CDR2 is SQIVND (reference sequence). The CDR3 sequence is 15 residues long. Trimming took 0 bases from V and 8 from J; bases not matched to a gene: 5.

The rearrangement links TRBV9 to TRBJ2-2, with TRBD1 matching over 7 bases. The J segment lost 6 bases and the V segment lost 4 bases, leaving 9 bases of the junction unmatched. Germline CDR1 reads SGDLS; CDR2 reads YYNGEE. The CDR3 extends over 15 amino acids. DNA of the CDR3: TGTGCCAGCAGCATAAGACAGGGCTCCCCCGGGGAGCTGTTTTTT. Its protein product is CASSIRQGSPGELFF.

The rearrangement joins TRBV30 to TRBJ2-2, with 9 bases that match TRBD1. This CDR3 has 14 amino acids. V gave up 5 bases and J gave up 1 base; unmatched junction bases: 2. The germline CDR1 and CDR2 sequences are GTSNPN and SVGIG (reference sequence). CDR3 loop: CAWPGQGNTGELFF. As DNA, the CDR3 is TGTGCCTGGCCGGGACAGGGGAACACCGGGGAGCTGTTTTTT.

The J gene is TRBJ1-2, the V gene TRBV7-8; 8 bases are a match to TRBD1. Germline V lookup: CDR1 SGHVS, CDR2 FQNEAQ. The CDR3 runs to 15 residues. The V and J ends lost 8 bases and 3 bases, in that order; junction bases with no gene match: 11. CDR3 DNA sequence: TGTGCCAGCGTCCCCTCGGGACAGGAAGACTATGGCTACACCTTC. This sequence encodes CASVPSGQEDYGYTF.